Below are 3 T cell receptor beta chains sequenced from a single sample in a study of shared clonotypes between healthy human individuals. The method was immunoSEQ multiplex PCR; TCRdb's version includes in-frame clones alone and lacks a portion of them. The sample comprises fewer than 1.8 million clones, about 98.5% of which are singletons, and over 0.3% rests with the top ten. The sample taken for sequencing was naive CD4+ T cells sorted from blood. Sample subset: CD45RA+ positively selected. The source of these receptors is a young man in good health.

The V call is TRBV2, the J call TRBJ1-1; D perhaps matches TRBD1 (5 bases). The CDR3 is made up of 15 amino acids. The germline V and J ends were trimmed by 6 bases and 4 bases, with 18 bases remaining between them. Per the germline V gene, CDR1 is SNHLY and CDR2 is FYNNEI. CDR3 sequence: CASRKGRGLSTEAFF. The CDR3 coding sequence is TGTGCCAGCAGGAAGGGGCGAGGGTTGAGCACTGAAGCTTTCTTT. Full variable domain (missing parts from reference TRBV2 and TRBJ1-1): EPEVTQTPSHQVTQMGQEVILRCVPISNHLYFYWYRQILGQKVEFLVSFYNNEISEKSEIFDDQFSVERPDGSNFTLKIRSTKLEDSAMYFCASRKGRGLSTEAFFGQGTRLTVV.

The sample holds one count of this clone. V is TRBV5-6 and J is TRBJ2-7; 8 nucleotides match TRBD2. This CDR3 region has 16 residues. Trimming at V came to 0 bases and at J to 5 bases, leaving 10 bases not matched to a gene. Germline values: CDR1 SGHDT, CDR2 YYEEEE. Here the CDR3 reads CASSLESSGSKDEQYF. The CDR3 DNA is TGTGCCAGCAGCTTGGAGTCGAGCGGGAGCAAAGACGAGCAGTACTTC.

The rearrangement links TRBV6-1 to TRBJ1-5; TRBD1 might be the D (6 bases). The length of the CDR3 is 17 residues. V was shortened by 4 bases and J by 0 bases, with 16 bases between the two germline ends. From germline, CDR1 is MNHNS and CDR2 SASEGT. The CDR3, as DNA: TGTGCCAGCAGTGGGATACGGGGGCAAAATAGCAATCAGCCCCAGCATTTT. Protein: CASSGIRGQNSNQPQHF.